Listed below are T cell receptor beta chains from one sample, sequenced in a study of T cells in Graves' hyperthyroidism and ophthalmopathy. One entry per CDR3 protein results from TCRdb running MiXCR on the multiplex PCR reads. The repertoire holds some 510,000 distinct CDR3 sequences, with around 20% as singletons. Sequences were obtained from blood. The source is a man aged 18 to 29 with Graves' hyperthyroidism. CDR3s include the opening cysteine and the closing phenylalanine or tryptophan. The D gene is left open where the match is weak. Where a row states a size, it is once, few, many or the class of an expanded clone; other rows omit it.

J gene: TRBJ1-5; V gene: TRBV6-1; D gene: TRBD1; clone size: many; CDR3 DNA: TGTGCCAGCAGTGGACAGGGGTGGGGTCAGCCCCAGCATTTT; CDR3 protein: CASSGQGWGQPQHF
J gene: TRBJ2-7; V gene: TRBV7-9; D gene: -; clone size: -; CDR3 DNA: TGTGCCAGCGGGGGAGCAAAGAACTACGAGCAGTACTTC; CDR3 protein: CASGGAKNYEQYF
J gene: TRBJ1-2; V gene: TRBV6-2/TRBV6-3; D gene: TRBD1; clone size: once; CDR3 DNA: TGTGCCAGCAGAGACCGGGACAGATTCTATGGCTACACCTTC; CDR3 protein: CASRDRDRFYGYTF
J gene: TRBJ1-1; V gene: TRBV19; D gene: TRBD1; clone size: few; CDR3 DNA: TGTGCCAGTAGTCTCAACCACCCGGACAGGGGAACTGAAGCTTTCTTT; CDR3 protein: CASSLNHPDRGTEAFF
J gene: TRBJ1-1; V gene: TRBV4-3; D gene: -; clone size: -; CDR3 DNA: TGCGCCAGCAGCCAAGATTGGAGGGGTACGGACAGTCAAGCTTTCTTT; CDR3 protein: CASSQDWRGTDSQAFF
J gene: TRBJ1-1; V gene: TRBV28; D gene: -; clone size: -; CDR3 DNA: TGTGCCAGCAGTTTAAGGGATGGCCCTGAAGCTTTCTTT; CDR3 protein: CASSLRDGPEAFF
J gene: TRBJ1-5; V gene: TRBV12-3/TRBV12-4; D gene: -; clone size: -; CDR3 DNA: TGTGCCAGCAGTCTGGGCACCTTTGATCAGCCCCAGCATTTT; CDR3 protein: CASSLGTFDQPQHF
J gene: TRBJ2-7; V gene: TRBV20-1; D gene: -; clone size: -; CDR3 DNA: TGCAGTGTTGGGGGTTACTCAACCTACGAGCAGTACTTC; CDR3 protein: CSVGGYSTYEQYF
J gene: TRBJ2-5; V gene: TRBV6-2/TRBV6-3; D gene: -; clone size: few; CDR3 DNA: TGTGCCAGCAGAGGGAGGAGCGAAGAGACCCAGTACTTC; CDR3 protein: CASRGRSEETQYF
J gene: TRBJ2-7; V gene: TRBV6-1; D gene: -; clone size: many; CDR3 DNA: TGTGCCAGCAACGACGACTACGAGCAGTACTTC; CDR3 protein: CASNDDYEQYF
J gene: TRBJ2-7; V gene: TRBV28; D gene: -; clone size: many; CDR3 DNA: TGTGCCAGCAGTTTCCAGATGGGGGACTACGAGCAGTACTTC; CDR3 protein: CASSFQMGDYEQYF
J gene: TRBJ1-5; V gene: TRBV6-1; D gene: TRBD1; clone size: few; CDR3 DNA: TGTGCCAGCAGGTTCCAGGGGGATAGCAATCAGCCCCAGCATTTT; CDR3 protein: CASRFQGDSNQPQHF
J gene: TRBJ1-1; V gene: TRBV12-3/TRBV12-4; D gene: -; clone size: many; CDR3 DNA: TGTGCCAGCAGTCCACGTTGGAACACTGAAGCTTTCTTT; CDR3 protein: CASSPRWNTEAFF
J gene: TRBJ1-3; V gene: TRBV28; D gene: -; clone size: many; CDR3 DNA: TGTGCCAGCAGTTTCGAGGGGTTTGGAAACACCATATATTTT; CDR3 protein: CASSFEGFGNTIYF
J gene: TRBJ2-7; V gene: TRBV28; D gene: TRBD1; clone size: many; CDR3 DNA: TGTGCCAGCAGTTCCCAGGGGGCGCCTTCAGTTGTGCAGTACTTC; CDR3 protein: CASSSQGAPSVVQYF